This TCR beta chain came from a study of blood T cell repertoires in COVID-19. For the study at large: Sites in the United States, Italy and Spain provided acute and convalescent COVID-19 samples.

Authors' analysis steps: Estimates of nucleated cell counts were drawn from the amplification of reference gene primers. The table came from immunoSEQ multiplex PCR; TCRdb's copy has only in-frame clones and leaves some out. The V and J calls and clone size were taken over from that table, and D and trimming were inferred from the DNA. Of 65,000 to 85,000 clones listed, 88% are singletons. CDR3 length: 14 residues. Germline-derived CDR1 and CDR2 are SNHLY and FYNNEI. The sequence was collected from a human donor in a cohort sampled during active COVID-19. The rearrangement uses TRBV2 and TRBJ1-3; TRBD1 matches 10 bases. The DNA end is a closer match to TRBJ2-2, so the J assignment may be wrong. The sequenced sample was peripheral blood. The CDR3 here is CASTGTGVTGELFF. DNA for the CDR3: TGTGCCAGTACCGGGACAGGGGTCACCGGGGAGCTGTTTTTT.